The present entry profiles one T cell receptor (beta chain) with its context. Its antigen is as yet unknown. One end of the junction is discordant with germline, which a read error may explain. The record originates from a study of cytomegalovirus exposure and HLA in healthy donors. Study-level results: A few chains linked to CMV were shown in vitro to be specific for CMV antigens.

Method: immunoSEQ multiplex PCR; TCRdb's copy keeps in-frame clones and lacks some. The sample has hundreds of thousands of clones, more than 75% seen once. Germline assignment: CDR1 SGHRS and CDR2 YFSETQ. The CDR3 consists of 17 residues. The sequenced sample consisted of PBMCs. This sequence was found in a man aged 18 to 29 in good health and CMV-seropositive. This chain joins TRBV5-1 and TRBJ2-2, with a possible D match to TRBD2 (5 bases). The CDR3 region is CASSSKGGGPNTGELFF. CDR3 coding DNA: TGCGCCAGCAGCTCCAAGGGCGGAGGTCCGAATACCGGGGAGCTGTTTTTT.